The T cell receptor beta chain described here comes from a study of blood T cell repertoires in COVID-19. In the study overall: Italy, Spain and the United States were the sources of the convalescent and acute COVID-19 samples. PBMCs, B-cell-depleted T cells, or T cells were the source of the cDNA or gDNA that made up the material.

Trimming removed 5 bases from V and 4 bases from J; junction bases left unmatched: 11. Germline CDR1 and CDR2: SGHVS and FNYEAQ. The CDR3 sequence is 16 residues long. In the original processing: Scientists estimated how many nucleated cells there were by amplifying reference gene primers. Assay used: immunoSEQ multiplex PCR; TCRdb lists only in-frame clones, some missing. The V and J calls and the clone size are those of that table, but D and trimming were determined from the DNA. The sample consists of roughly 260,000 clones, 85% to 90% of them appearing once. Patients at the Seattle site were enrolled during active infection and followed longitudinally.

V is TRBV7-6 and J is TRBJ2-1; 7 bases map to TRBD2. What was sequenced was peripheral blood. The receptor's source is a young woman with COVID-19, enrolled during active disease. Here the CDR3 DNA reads TGTGCCAGCAGCCCGTCTCGCGGGGGAGATTACAATGAGCAGTTCTTC. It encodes CASSPSRGGDYNEQFF.